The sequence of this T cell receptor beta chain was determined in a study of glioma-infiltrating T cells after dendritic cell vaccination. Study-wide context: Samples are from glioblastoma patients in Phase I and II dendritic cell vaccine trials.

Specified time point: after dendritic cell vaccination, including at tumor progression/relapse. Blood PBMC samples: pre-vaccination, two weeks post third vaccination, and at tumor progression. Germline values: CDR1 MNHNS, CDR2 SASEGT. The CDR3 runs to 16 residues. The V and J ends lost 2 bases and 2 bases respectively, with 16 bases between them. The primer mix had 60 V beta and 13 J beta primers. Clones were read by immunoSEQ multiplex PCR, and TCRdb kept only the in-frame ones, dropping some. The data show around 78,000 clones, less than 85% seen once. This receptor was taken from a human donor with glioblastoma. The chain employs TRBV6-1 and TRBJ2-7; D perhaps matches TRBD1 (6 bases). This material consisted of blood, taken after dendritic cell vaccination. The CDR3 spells CASSETLGGQTYEQYF. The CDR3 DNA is TGTGCCAGCAGTGAAACCCTCGGAGGACAGACCTACGAGCAGTACTTC.